A single T cell receptor beta chain is shown here with its context. In the original workflow: Scientists estimated how many nucleated cells there were by amplifying reference gene primers. Produced via immunoSEQ multiplex PCR; TCRdb's table is partial and in-frame only. V and J calls and clone size are given by that table; D and trimming were obtained from the DNA. The data hold a few hundred thousand clones, with 80% to 90% observed a single time. This sample is part of a study of blood T cell repertoires in COVID-19. The germline V and J ends were trimmed by 2 bases and 0 bases, with 10 bases remaining between them. CDR1 ENHRY and CDR2 SYGVKD come from the germline V gene. This CDR3 comprises 15 residues.

Input material: PBMCs or T cells enriched from blood (not recorded which). The clonotype originates from a man between 35 and 55 years old who had recovered from COVID-19. The V and J genes are TRBV10-3 and TRBJ1-1, with unresolved D. CDR3 DNA sequence: TGTGCCATCAGTGAGAGGGAGGGTATGAACACTGAAGCTTTCTTT. Protein: CAISEREGMNTEAFF.